The 2 T cell receptor beta chains given below trace back to one sample, sequenced in a study of read filtering for tumor transcriptome and immune sequencing. This library used roughly 430 ng RNA and molecular barcoded adaptors spanning alpha/delta and beta/gamma chains. One entry per CDR3 protein, called by TCRdb with MiXCR from the reads. Among 45,000 to 55,000 distinct CDR3 sequences listed, over 9.5% were seen once. Sequencing was done on a sample of a population of CD138-negative cells sorted from bone marrow. These receptors were collected from a donor at least 40 years old with multiple myeloma.

About this clonotype: A single base separates this from a much larger clone, so it may be a read error. The chain employs TRBV4-1 and TRBJ2-1; 14 positions match TRBD2. The ends lost 1 base at V and 9 bases at J; junction bases unmatched: 2. Germline CDR1 MGHRA, CDR2 YSYEKL. CDR3 length equals 15 residues. The CDR3: CASSQGGLAGGEQFF. CDR3 nucleotides: TGCGCCAGCAGCCAAGGCGGACTAGCGGGAGGTGAGCAGTTCTTC.

This clonotype showed up many times. The chain uses TRBV24-1 and TRBJ2-4; tentatively, D is TRBD1 (6 bases). This CDR3 comprises 13 residues. The germline V and J ends were trimmed by 4 bases and 6 bases, with 9 bases remaining between them. The germline CDR1 and CDR2 sequences are KGHDR and SFDVKD. The CDR3 loop is CATSEVRGNIQYF. The CDR3 DNA follows: TGTGCCACCAGTGAGGTCAGGGGAAACATTCAGTACTTC.